This T cell receptor (beta chain) comes out of a study of cytomegalovirus exposure and HLA in healthy donors. Findings and limits, study-wide: Fewer N-insertions than the approximately 610-donor mean were reportedly shown by an Asian-associated ancestry cluster in a later analysis.

Trimming took 5 bases from V and 0 from J, leaving 10 bases between them. CDR1 is SGHAT and CDR2 is FQNNGV in the germline V gene. The CDR3 covers 14 residues. In the PCR, 60 Vbeta and 13 Jbeta primers were used. The repertoire was sequenced with immunoSEQ multiplex PCR; TCRdb's copy has only in-frame clones and lacks some. The data hold about 36,000 clones, with over 60% observed a single time. Turning to this clone: As yet, its antigen is unknown.

This TCR derives from a young man in good health and CMV-seronegative. V is TRBV11-2 and J is TRBJ2-5; D gene ambiguous. The sequenced sample was PBMCs. The CDR3: CASSPLSYQETQYF. The CDR3 DNA reads as TGTGCCAGCAGCCCCCTCTCGTACCAAGAGACCCAGTACTTC.